Shown below are 17 T cell receptor beta chains from a single sample sequenced in a study of CD8 T cells in ankylosing spondylitis. One entry per CDR3 protein results from TCRdb running MiXCR on the 5' RACE reads. Of about 25,000 distinct CDR3 sequences in the sample, around 2.5% are singletons; the top ten hold approximately 7.5%. The specimen was blood, either unsorted or a sorted T cell fraction (not recorded which). These receptors were obtained from a female donor with ankylosing spondylitis or in good health (not recorded which).

There are many counts of this clonotype. The V call is TRBV21-1, the J call TRBJ1-3; TRBD1, the D gene given by the table, was not confirmed from the DNA. TRBV21-1 is designated a pseudogene. This CDR3 region has 17 residues. CDR3 DNA sequence: TGTGCCAGCAGCAACACCGGGACAGGGGGCTCTGGAAACACCATATATTTT. Translated: CASSNTGTGGSGNTIYF.

Ten or more counts support this clonotype. Here the CDR3 reads CASSVGLAEVDEQFF. CDR3 DNA sequence: TGTGCCAGCAGCGTGGGACTAGCGGAGGTTGATGAGCAGTTCTTC. The chain combines TRBV9 with TRBJ2-1, with 11 bases that match TRBD2. Germline V gene sequence: CDR1 SGDLS, CDR2 YYNGEE. The J segment lost 8 bases and the V segment lost 2 bases, leaving 6 bases of the junction unmatched. The CDR3 covers 15 residues.

This clonotype was found many times. The chain combines TRBV9 with TRBJ1-1; D is possibly TRBD1 (5 bases). V lost 7 bases to trimming and J lost 5 bases, with 15 bases between them. The CDR3 consists of 13 residues. Germline CDR1 SGDLS, CDR2 YYNGEE. The CDR3 DNA is TGTGCCAGCGGAGGGGAGAGGAGGACTGAAGCTTTCTTT. Its protein is CASGGERRTEAFF.

This clonotype occurred many times. This sequence joins TRBV9 and TRBJ2-5, with 15 bases lining up with TRBD2. J lost 4 bases, V lost 3 bases, and 7 bases had no gene match. Germline CDR1 and CDR2: SGDLS and YYNGEE. This CDR3 is 17 amino acids long. CDR3 region: CASSAGLAGGVLETQYF. CDR3 DNA sequence: TGTGCCAGCAGCGCGGGACTAGCGGGAGGTGTTCTAGAGACCCAGTACTTC.

At least ten counts were recorded for this clonotype. The chain uses TRBV9 and TRBJ2-7; TRBD1 might be the D (6 bases). This CDR3 is 16 amino acids long. CDR1 and CDR2 (germline): SGDLS, YYNGEE. V shed 1 base and J shed 6 bases, with 20 bases lying between them. As DNA, the CDR3 is TGTGCCAGCAGCGTAAACCCCCTCCTAACAGGGAGCGAGCAGTACTTC. This sequence encodes CASSVNPLLTGSEQYF.

This clonotype appeared many times. The CDR3 DNA reads TGTGCCAGCAGCGCCGGTCACTCTGGGGCCAACGTCCTGACTTTC. It codes for CASSAGHSGANVLTF. The chain carries TRBV9 and TRBJ2-6; no firm D call. This CDR3 has 15 residues. V shed 3 bases and J shed 0 bases, with 7 bases lying between them. Germline V gives CDR1 SGDLS, CDR2 YYNGEE.

Ten or more counts support this clonotype. This chain connects TRBV9 to TRBJ1-6, with 9 bases matching TRBD1. The CDR3 extends over 16 amino acids. Trimming at V came to 0 bases and at J to 7 bases, leaving 5 bases not matched to a gene. Germline CDR1 SGDLS, CDR2 YYNGEE. CDR3 residues: CASSVETGGTNSPLHF. CDR3 in DNA: TGTGCCAGCAGCGTAGAGACAGGGGGGACCAATTCACCCCTCCACTTT.

This clonotype has more than one count but fewer than ten. V is TRBV9 and J is TRBJ2-5; D possibly corresponds to TRBD1 (6 bases). The CDR3 length is 14 residues. Germline V lookup: CDR1 SGDLS, CDR2 YYNGEE. Trimming shortened V by 0 bases and J by 4 bases, and 10 bases separated the two germline ends. As DNA, the CDR3 is TGTGCCAGCAGCGTAGCGGTAGGGGGAGAGACCCAGTACTTC. The encoded protein is CASSVAVGGETQYF.

At least ten counts were recorded for this clonotype. The V gene is TRBV9, the J gene TRBJ2-1; 7 nucleotides match TRBD2. From germline, CDR1 is SGDLS and CDR2 YYNGEE. V was clipped by 2 bases and J by 7 bases; unmatched bases: 9. The CDR3 consists of 15 residues. The CDR3 loop is CASSVEWEGRNEQFF. CDR3 coding DNA: TGTGCCAGCAGCGTTGAGTGGGAGGGCCGTAATGAGCAGTTCTTC.

This clonotype was detected ten times or more. The gene calls are TRBV9 and TRBJ1-6, with D perhaps TRBD1 (5 bases). CDR1 is SGDLS, CDR2 YYNGEE, per germline. The V end was cut by 3 bases, the J end by 5 bases, with 9 bases between. CDR3 length: 14 amino acids. The CDR3 nucleotides read TGTGCCAGCAGCGGGGGGGTTAATAATTCACCCCTCCACTTT. Translation: CASSGGVNNSPLHF.

Points on this clonotype: A single base separates this from a much larger clone, so it may be a read error. The rearrangement uses TRBV9 and TRBJ1-4; TRBD1 might be the D (5 bases). Germline CDR1 is SGDLS and CDR2 is YYNGEE. The CDR3 is 14 residues long. The CDR3 loop reads CASSAGGTNEELFF. For the CDR3, the DNA is TGTGCCAGCAGCGCCGGGGGGACTAATGAAGAACTGTTTTTT. Full variable domain (outside the CDR3, taken from reference TRBV9 and TRBJ1-4): DSGVTQTPKHLITATGQRVTLRCSPRSGDLSVYWYQQSLDQGLQFLIQYYNGEERAKGNILERFSAQQFPDLHSELNLSSLELGDSALYFCASSAGGTNEELFFGSGTQLSVL.

This clonotype rates as medium-sized (0.01 to 0.1%). This chain joins TRBV9 and TRBJ2-2; a possible D gene is TRBD1 (5 bases). The CDR3 has 19 residues. V gave up 0 bases and J gave up 3 bases, with 21 bases separating them. Germline CDR1 reads SGDLS; CDR2 reads YYNGEE. CDR3: CASSVAPGPTVGDTGELFF. The CDR3 nucleotides read TGTGCCAGCAGCGTAGCCCCCGGTCCGACAGTTGGGGACACCGGGGAGCTGTTTTTT.

This clonotype was detected ten times or more. V gene TRBV9 combines with J gene TRBJ2-7; TRBD1 agrees at 7 bases. The CDR3 is 15 amino acids. Germline CDR1 is SGDLS and CDR2 is YYNGEE. V shed 3 bases, J shed 0 bases, and the junction held 6 bases outside the gene matches. The CDR3 region is CASSARQGSSYEQYF. The CDR3 nucleotides are TGTGCCAGCAGCGCTCGACAGGGATCCTCCTACGAGCAGTACTTC.

In this sample, this clonotype turned up many times. J is TRBJ1-2 and V is TRBV9, with 10 bases that match TRBD1. The CDR3 runs 15 residues. Unmatched junction bases numbered 6, after V lost 4 bases and J lost 3 bases. Germline V CDR1 and CDR2: SGDLS, YYNGEE. The chain's CDR3 is CASSTRTGGDYGYTF. CDR3 DNA: TGTGCCAGCAGCACCCGGACAGGGGGAGACTATGGCTACACCTTC. Full variable domain (remainder filled in from reference TRBV9 and TRBJ1-2): DSGVTQTPKHLITATGQRVTLRCSPRSGDLSVYWYQQSLDQGLQFLIQYYNGEERAKGNILERFSAQQFPDLHSELNLSSLELGDSALYFCASSTRTGGDYGYTFGSGTRLTVV.

This clonotype was counted many times. V usage is TRBV9 and J usage is TRBJ2-2; 7 positions match TRBD1. Germline V lookup: CDR1 SGDLS, CDR2 YYNGEE. Unmatched junction bases numbered 3, after V lost 0 bases and J lost 4 bases. The CDR3 consists of 15 residues. Written as DNA, the CDR3 is TGTGCCAGCAGCGTAGCACAGGGGCTCACCGGGGAGCTGTTTTTT. It encodes CASSVAQGLTGELFF.

This clonotype was observed at least ten times. This chain joins TRBV9 and TRBJ2-2; D gene unclear. The CDR3 consists of 16 residues. CDR1 is SGDLS, CDR2 YYNGEE, per germline. V lost 0 bases and J 1 base, leaving 10 bases between the germline ends. CDR3: CASSVGPPENTGELFF. The CDR3 DNA follows: TGTGCCAGCAGCGTAGGGCCCCCGGAGAACACCGGGGAGCTGTTTTTT.

This clonotype was seen ten or more times. This rearrangement joins TRBV9 to TRBJ2-1; 16 bases match TRBD2. Germline V gene sequence: CDR1 SGDLS, CDR2 YYNGEE. V shed 3 bases, J shed 9 bases, and the junction held 3 bases outside the gene matches. The CDR3 length is 15 residues. The CDR3 sequence is CASSAGTSGGAEQFF. The CDR3 DNA reads TGTGCCAGCAGCGCCGGGACTAGCGGGGGGGCTGAGCAGTTCTTC.